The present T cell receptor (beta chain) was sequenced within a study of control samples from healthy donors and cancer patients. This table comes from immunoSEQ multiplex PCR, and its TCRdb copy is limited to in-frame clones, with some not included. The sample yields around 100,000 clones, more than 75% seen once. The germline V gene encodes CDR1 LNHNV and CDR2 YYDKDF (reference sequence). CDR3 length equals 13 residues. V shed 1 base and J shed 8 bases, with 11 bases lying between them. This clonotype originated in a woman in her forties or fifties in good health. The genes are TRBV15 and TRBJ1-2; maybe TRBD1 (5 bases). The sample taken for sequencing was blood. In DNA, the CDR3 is TGTGCCACCAGCAGAGCTCCCAGGGAGGGCTACACCTTC. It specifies CATSRAPREGYTF.